The clone carrying this T cell receptor (beta chain) was found a few times. The target antigen is unknown. TCRdb independently ran MiXCR on the 5' RACE reads; one entry per CDR3 protein. The sample lists 310,000 or so distinct CDR3 sequences, roughly 9.7% occurring once. Each donor (without exception) was a healthy Caucasian. This sample is part of a study of identical twins. Points from the study as a whole: Sharing of beta out-of-frame sequences by twins showed a weaker excess.

With 0 bases clipped from V and 5 bases from J, the junction kept 5 bases outside the gene matches. Germline V gene data show CDR1 as KGHDR and CDR2 as SFDVKD. The CDR3 is 17 amino acids. This sample was also put to use in a study of yellow fever vaccine responses in identical twins. Per that paper: Convergence reportedly seemed to mark part of the twins' vaccine T cell response, with personalization marking the rest.

This chain links TRBV24-1 with TRBJ2-2; TRBD2 agrees at 10 bases. This sequence originates from a woman between 18 and 29 years old in good health. Source material: CD8+ T cells sorted from blood. CDR3 DNA: TGTGCCACCAGTGATTTGCCAGGACTAGCGGCGACCGGGGAGCTGTTTTTT. The encoded protein is CATSDLPGLAATGELFF.